This T cell receptor (beta chain) was retrieved from a study of immune evolution from preneoplasia to lung adenocarcinoma. Study-wide results and limits: Normal lung had highest clonality; later lesions appeared denser, more diverse.

With regard to this clone: The antigen is unknown.

Patients had resection in Japan or China between about 2014 and 2018. Each case's diagnosis was confirmed by two pathologists on H&E. This CDR3 region has 17 residues. Germline V lookup: CDR1 SGHDT, CDR2 YYEEEE. J gave up 1 base and V 4 bases, and 10 bases lay outside the gene matches. The table came from immunoSEQ multiplex PCR; TCRdb's copy has only in-frame clones and leaves some out. This sample has 4,000 to 6,000 clones, with around 77% found just once. This sequence joins TRBV5-6 and TRBJ2-7; 11 nucleotides agree with TRBD2. The specimen was FFPE normal lung tissue adjacent to the tumor. The sequence came from a person aged 50-69 years with lung adenocarcinoma. The CDR3 loop reads CASSVGTSGIKSYEQYF. The CDR3 DNA follows: TGTGCCAGCAGCGTCGGGACTAGCGGCATTAAATCCTACGAGCAGTACTTC. Using reference TRBV5-6 and TRBJ2-7 for the parts outside the CDR3, the full variable domain is DAGVTQSPTHLIKTRGQQVTLRCSPKSGHDTVSWYQQALGQGPQFIFQYYEEEERQRGNFPDRFSGHQFPNYSSELNVNALLLGDSALYLCASSVGTSGIKSYEQYFGPGTRLTVT.